This T cell receptor (beta chain) was sequenced during a study of human T cells and chemical hapten exposure. In the study overall: Small pooled library volume differences chiefly drove per-sample TCR yield variation. Study-wide results and limits: Those TCRs sitting above 1 in 1000 frequency stayed the same with DPC sensitization.

This clonotype has a count of ten or more. Its target is not known. V was trimmed by 1 base and J by 8 bases, leaving 8 bases between them. The CDR3 is 13 residues long. Time point specified: healthy volunteer bleed at 2 weeks. Someone pulled total RNA out of unfractionated whole blood. The study's library attached unique molecular identifiers to single cDNA molecules. Authors' methods: A typical sample had roughly 96,000 TCRs, with about 23,224 to 690,600 overall. MiXCR, run by TCRdb on the RACE reads, gives a single entry per CDR3 protein. The V and J calls and clone size are TCRdb's, not the authors'. Here the sample spans 35,000 to 50,000 distinct CDR3 sequences, approximately 4.7% being singletons.

This sequence originates from a female donor in good health. Some clones in this sample may be carry-over from other donors' samples. Sequenced material: whole blood. The V gene is TRBV12-3 or TRBV12-4, the J gene TRBJ1-4; D remains unclear. The CDR3 DNA reads TGTGCCAGCAGTTTAGGCTGGAGGGAAAAACTGTTTTTT. Translating gives CASSLGWREKLFF.